The 30 T cell receptor beta chains below all came from one sample that was sequenced in a study of cytomegalovirus exposure and HLA in healthy donors. Both 60 Vbeta primers and 13 Jbeta primers went into the PCR. Clones were sequenced by immunoSEQ multiplex PCR, and TCRdb holds only the in-frame ones, with some missing. This table has more than 130,000 clones, more than 75% appearing once. Sequences were obtained from PBMCs. These receptor sequences come from a male donor in good health and CMV-seronegative.

The CDR3 loop reads CATQSPFEQYF. CDR3 coding DNA: TGTGCCACCCAATCCCCATTCGAGCAGTACTTC. The chain employs TRBV10-3 and TRBJ2-7; D gene ambiguous. Germline values: CDR1 ENHRY, CDR2 SYGVKD. V was cut by 10 bases and J by 6 bases, with 13 bases left in between. This CDR3 has 11 residues.

The rearrangement links TRBV28 to TRBJ1-5; a possible D gene is TRBD1 (5 bases). Trimming shortened V by 8 bases and J by 2 bases, and 7 bases separated the two germline ends. Germline V gene lookup returns CDR1 MDHEN and CDR2 SYDVKM. The CDR3 loop spans 12 amino acids. The CDR3 region has the DNA TGTGCCAGCTCGACAGGCAATCAGCCCCAGCATTTT. This sequence encodes CASSTGNQPQHF.

The chain has TRBV4-3 and TRBJ2-7, with D maybe TRBD1 (6 bases). Trimming left V 1 base short and J 2 bases short, with 15 bases between. The germline V gene has CDR1 LGHNA and CDR2 YSLEER. The CDR3 runs 16 residues. The CDR3 region is CASSQGQGLLAYEQYF. The CDR3 region has the DNA TGCGCCAGCAGCCAAGGTCAGGGGCTCTTGGCCTACGAGCAGTACTTC.

This rearrangement joins TRBV5-6 to TRBJ2-7, with no clear D. Germline V gene lookup returns CDR1 SGHDT and CDR2 YYEEEE. V dropped 4 bases and J dropped 2 bases, with 13 bases sitting between them. The CDR3 length is 14 residues. CDR3 sequence: CASSPQDNTYEQYF. DNA for the CDR3: TGTGCCAGCAGCCCGCAGGATAACACCTACGAGCAGTACTTC.

This CDR3 reads CASSVDDRVYEQYF. CDR3 nucleotide sequence: TGTGCCAGCAGCGTAGATGACAGGGTCTACGAGCAGTACTTC. The chain links TRBV9 to TRBJ2-7; 7 bases map to TRBD1. CDR3 length: 14 residues. The trim removed 0 bases at V and 3 bases at J, leaving 3 bases unmatched. The germline V gene has CDR1 SGDLS and CDR2 YYNGEE.

The chain joins TRBV4-3 to TRBJ1-5; TRBD1 is a possible D gene (6 bases). This CDR3 has 15 amino acids. V was clipped by 0 bases and J by 4 bases, with 10 bases between them. Germline CDR1 and CDR2: LGHNA and YSLEER. CDR3 bases: TGCGCCAGCAGCCAAGACCGGGACACTAATCAGCCCCAGCATTTT. It specifies CASSQDRDTNQPQHF.

This clone was seen a single time. The chain couples TRBV7-3 to TRBJ2-2; 10 nucleotides agree with TRBD2. V shed 5 bases, J shed 2 bases, and the junction held 2 bases outside the gene matches. This CDR3 comprises 15 residues. Germline lookup yields CDR1 SGHTA and CDR2 FQGTGA. The CDR3 sequence: CASSRTSGNTGELFF. The CDR3 DNA sequence: TGTGCCAGCAGCCGGACTAGCGGTAACACCGGGGAGCTGTTTTTT.

In its sample, this clone was seen once. CDR3 coding DNA: TGTGCCAGCCACAAACCGGGACAGGTCCGCTACGAGCAGTACTTC. It specifies CASHKPGQVRYEQYF. This chain joins TRBV28 and TRBJ2-7; 8 bases are a match to TRBD1. This CDR3 spans 15 amino acids. Per germline, CDR1 MDHEN and CDR2 SYDVKM. Germline trimming cut 8 bases from V and 3 bases from J; bases unmatched to any gene: 12.

V gene TRBV30 combines with J gene TRBJ1-2; 9 positions match TRBD1. J was trimmed by 6 bases and V by 3 bases; bases with no gene match: 8. The CDR3 contains 14 residues. Germline values: CDR1 GTSNPN, CDR2 SVGIG (reference sequence). As DNA, the CDR3 is TGTGCCTGGAGGGGGACAGGGTACGGGCATGGCTACACCTTC. Residues: CAWRGTGYGHGYTF.

The rearrangement uses TRBV6-6 and TRBJ1-4, with 11 bases identical to TRBD1. This CDR3 is built from 13 residues. V gave up 8 bases and J gave up 7 bases; unmatched junction bases: 3. CDR1 and CDR2 from the germline V gene are MNHNY and SVGAGI (reference sequence). The CDR3 loop reads CASLDRGLEKLFF. The DNA for the CDR3 is TGTGCCAGCCTGGACAGGGGGCTTGAAAAACTGTTTTTT.

This rearrangement joins TRBV6-4 to TRBJ2-6, with TRBD1 matching over 7 bases. V shed 5 bases and J 0 bases; nucleotides not matched to a gene: 7. The CDR3 runs 17 residues. CDR1 is MRHNA and CDR2 is SNTAGT in the germline V gene. CDR3 sequence: CASSRDSSTSGANVLTF. For the CDR3, the DNA is TGTGCCAGCAGTCGGGACAGCTCAACCTCTGGGGCCAACGTCCTGACTTTC.

The chain recombines TRBV5-1 with TRBJ1-4; D remains ambiguous. V lost 2 bases to trimming and J lost 0 bases, with 8 bases between them. There are 15 residues in the CDR3. Germline V gene lookup returns CDR1 SGHRS and CDR2 YFSETQ. The CDR3 DNA reads as TGCGCCAGCAGCTTTGGCCTTGCAACTAATGAAAAACTGTTTTTT. Translated: CASSFGLATNEKLFF.

J is TRBJ2-6 and V is TRBV6-4; D might be TRBD1 (5 bases). Trimming removed 8 bases from V and 4 bases from J, with 21 bases in between. The germline V gene has CDR1 MRHNA and CDR2 SNTAGT. The CDR3 loop spans 17 amino acids. CDR3 sequence: CASVCIQVDWGANVLTF. In nucleotides, the CDR3 is TGTGCCAGCGTTTGTATACAGGTGGATTGGGGGGCCAACGTCCTGACTTTC.

This clone was picked up a small number of times. V and J are TRBV5-4 and TRBJ1-2; D is ambiguous. This CDR3 contains 13 residues. Germline V lookup: CDR1 SGHNT, CDR2 YYREEE (reference sequence). V was pared by 6 bases and J by 4 bases, with 13 bases between. The chain's CDR3 is CASNEDGLYGYTF. For the CDR3, the DNA is TGTGCCAGCAACGAGGACGGACTCTATGGCTACACCTTC.

This chain connects TRBV7-6 to TRBJ1-2, with 7 bases fitting TRBD1. Germline lookup yields CDR1 SGHVS and CDR2 FNYEAQ. The CDR3 spans 13 residues. With 5 bases clipped from V and 6 bases from J, the junction kept 6 bases outside the gene matches. The CDR3 bases are TGTGCCAGCAGCCGCGACAGGGCTAATGGCTACACCTTC. This encodes CASSRDRANGYTF.

The chain employs TRBV5-6 and TRBJ2-3; the D gene is possibly TRBD1 (6 bases). There are 17 residues in the CDR3. Germline loops: CDR1 SGHDT, CDR2 YYEEEE. Trimming removed 1 base from V and 0 bases from J, with 15 bases in between. Here the CDR3 reads CASSLQGSTTSTDTQYF. The CDR3, as DNA: TGTGCCAGCAGCTTGCAGGGGAGTACTACTAGCACAGATACGCAGTATTTT.

The J gene is TRBJ2-7, the V gene TRBV18, with 7 bases fitting TRBD1. The CDR3 length is 14 residues. The V gene's germline CDR1 is KGHSH and CDR2 LQKENI. V was clipped by 3 bases and J by 1 base; unmatched bases: 3. The CDR3 sequence: CASSPDRRSYEQYF. In DNA form, the CDR3 reads TGTGCCAGCTCACCGGACAGGCGATCCTACGAGCAGTACTTC.

The V gene is TRBV27, the J gene TRBJ2-5, with TRBD2 as a possible D gene (5 bases). TRBJ2-7 explains the end of the DNA better; the J call may be wrong. Germline-derived CDR1 and CDR2 are MNHEY and SMNVEV (reference sequence). CDR3 length equals 13 residues. Here the CDR3 reads CASRDGNRYEQYF. Written as DNA, the CDR3 is TGTGCCAGTCGCGACGGGAACCGATACGAGCAGTACTTC.

The V call is TRBV29-1, the J call TRBJ1-2; the D is unclear. Trimming took off 3 bases at V and 2 bases at J, with 10 bases between the two ends. CDR1 is SQVTM, CDR2 ANQGSEA, per germline. There are 13 residues in the CDR3. CDR3 loop: CSVENSGNYGYTF. CDR3 bases: TGCAGCGTTGAGAACAGCGGAAACTATGGCTACACCTTC.

This clone has a single count. The chain joins TRBV29-1 to TRBJ1-1; 8 nucleotides match TRBD1. After removal of 4 bases from V and 1 base from J, the junction contained 5 bases not matched to a gene. Germline loops: CDR1 SQVTM, CDR2 ANQGSEA. The CDR3 contains 14 residues. CDR3 sequence (DNA): TGCAGCGTTGGTTGGACAGGGTGGAACACTGAAGCTTTCTTT. This encodes CSVGWTGWNTEAFF.

This clone was found a few times. Here the CDR3 reads CASNGGLGYTF. CDR3 coding DNA: TGTGCCAGCAATGGTGGGCTTGGCTACACCTTC. V usage is TRBV6-4 and J usage is TRBJ1-2; D ambiguous. Trimming stripped 7 bases from V and 7 bases from J, with 10 bases between. Germline V gives CDR1 MRHNA, CDR2 SNTAGT. This CDR3 spans 11 amino acids.

This clone was seen a handful of times. The chain uses TRBV7-9 and TRBJ1-1, with D possibly being TRBD1 (6 bases). Germline V gene lookup returns CDR1 SEHNR and CDR2 FQNEAQ (reference sequence). The CDR3 sequence is 12 residues long. V was shortened by 5 bases and J by 7 bases, with 11 bases between the two germline ends. The CDR3 reads CASSTTDSEAFF. CDR3 bases: TGTGCCAGCAGCACCACGGACAGTGAAGCTTTCTTT.

The V call is TRBV5-1, the J call TRBJ2-3; D possibly corresponds to TRBD1 (6 bases). This CDR3 region has 14 residues. Germline V gives CDR1 SGHRS, CDR2 YFSETQ. V was pared by 8 bases and J by 3 bases, with 16 bases between. DNA of the CDR3: TGCGCCAGTCGTATTACAGGGCTTACAGATACGCAGTATTTT. Amino acids: CASRITGLTDTQYF. The full variable domain, its missing parts supplied by reference TRBV5-1 and TRBJ2-3, is KAGVTQTPRYLIKTRGQQVTLSCSPISGHRSVSWYQQTPGQGLQFLFEYFSETQRNKGNFPGRFSGRQFSNSRSEMNVSTLELGDSALYLCASRITGLTDTQYFGPGTRLTVL.

The rearrangement joins TRBV28 to TRBJ2-2; TRBD1 is a possible D gene (6 bases). Trimming left V 3 bases short and J 0 bases short, with 8 bases between. The CDR3 contains 15 residues. Per the germline V gene, CDR1 is MDHEN and CDR2 is SYDVKM. DNA of the CDR3: TGTGCCAGCAGTTTGGGGACAACGAACACCGGGGAGCTGTTTTTT. As protein: CASSLGTTNTGELFF.

The V and J genes are TRBV6-1 and TRBJ1-2; 9 nucleotides line up with TRBD1. There are 15 residues in the CDR3. CDR1 and CDR2 (germline): MNHNS, SASEGT. After removal of 3 bases from V and 2 bases from J, the junction contained 4 bases not matched to a gene. The CDR3 nucleotides are TGTGCCAGCAGTGACCCGGGACAGGGAAACTATGGCTACACCTTC. Protein: CASSDPGQGNYGYTF.

The chain employs TRBV25-1 and TRBJ1-2; no firm D call. The germline V and J ends were trimmed by 2 bases and 4 bases, with 5 bases remaining between them. CDR3 length: 12 residues. Germline lookup yields CDR1 MGHDK and CDR2 SYGVNS. The CDR3 nucleotides read TGTGCCAGCAGTGAAAATAGCTATGGCTACACCTTC. The encoded protein is CASSENSYGYTF.

The table lists this clone with a few counts. The genes are TRBV5-6 and TRBJ1-2; 9 nucleotides line up with TRBD1. Germline values: CDR1 SGHDT, CDR2 YYEEEE. The ends lost 0 bases at V and 2 bases at J; junction bases unmatched: 5. The CDR3 runs to 16 residues. The DNA of the CDR3 is TGTGCCAGCAGCTTGGCGAGGACAGGGGTGAACTATGGCTACACCTTC. It translates to CASSLARTGVNYGYTF.

The chain uses TRBV4-2 and TRBJ1-2; 12 bases map to TRBD1. The trim removed 4 bases at V and 6 bases at J, leaving 6 bases unmatched. Germline V gene data show CDR1 as LGHNA and CDR2 as YNFKEQ. The CDR3 length is 15 residues. CDR3: CASSRGQGADDGYTF. The CDR3 DNA follows: TGTGCCAGCAGCCGGGGACAGGGGGCTGATGATGGCTACACCTTC.

The CDR3 sequence: CASSASLVLHF. In DNA form, the CDR3 reads TGTGCCAGCAGTGCCTCATTAGTCCTCCACTTT. The rearrangement uses TRBV25-1 and TRBJ1-6; the D is unclear. Trimming cost V 4 bases and J 15 bases, with 10 bases left between them. Germline V lookup: CDR1 MGHDK, CDR2 SYGVNS. The CDR3 runs to 11 residues.

This chain joins TRBV7-9 and TRBJ1-2, with D unclear. V gave up 5 bases and J gave up 5 bases, with 9 bases separating them. Per the germline V gene, CDR1 is SEHNR and CDR2 is FQNEAQ (reference sequence). This CDR3 contains 12 residues. The CDR3 DNA reads as TGTGCCAGCAGCCGGGAAACTTATGGCTACACCTTC. Translation gives CASSRETYGYTF.